Listed below are T cell receptor beta chains from one sample, sequenced in a study of memory CD4+ T cells and cytomegalovirus serostatus. Only in-frame clones appear in the TCRdb table, and some are missing; sequencing was by immunoSEQ multiplex PCR. Of some 50,000 clones listed, roughly 80% are singletons. The source material was memory CD4+ T cells from blood. The receptors were gathered from an adult in good health and CMV-seropositive. Both conserved end residues are part of each CDR3. Each record gives: J gene, clone size, V gene, D gene, CDR3 DNA, CDR3 protein. A D gene is named only where the DNA matches it firmly. The size of a clone is reported for some rows only, either as once, few or many, or as a class for expanded clones.

TRBJ1-4,.,TRBV19,.,TGTGCCAGTAGTATTCGCGACCTTAATGAAAAACTGTTTTTT,CASSIRDLNEKLFF
TRBJ1-6,.,TRBV6-5,.,TGTGCCAGCAGTGATCTCGGCGGCTCACCCCTCCACTTT,CASSDLGGSPLHF
TRBJ2-1,.,TRBV7-8,TRBD2,TGTGCCAGCAGCTTAGAAGGACTAGCGGGGGGCTCCTACAATGAGCAGTTCTTC,CASSLEGLAGGSYNEQFF
TRBJ1-1,.,TRBV5-1,.,TGCGCCAGCAGCTTGAAAGTCCCCGGAGTAACCTCAGGGTGGAAGAGAACTGAAGCTTTCTTT,CASSLKVPGVTSGWKRTEAFF
TRBJ2-3,.,TRBV11-2,TRBD1,TGTGCCAGCAGCTTAGGGGGACAGGGAATGGCAGATACGCAGTATTTT,CASSLGGQGMADTQYF
TRBJ1-1,.,TRBV10-3,TRBD1,TGTGCCATCACCATGGACAGGGGGAACACTGAAGCTTTCTTT,CAITMDRGNTEAFF
TRBJ2-5,.,TRBV27,TRBD2,TGTGCCAGCAGTTTATCCCCGGGGGGAGAGACCCAGTACTTC,CASSLSPGGETQYF
TRBJ2-7,.,TRBV7-2,.,TGTGCCAGCAGCTTAAACCTAGCTCGATACGAGCAGTACTTC,CASSLNLARYEQYF
TRBJ2-2,.,TRBV4-2,.,TGTGCCAGCAGCCTTTTCAGGGGAGTGAACACCGGGGAGCTGTTTTTT,CASSLFRGVNTGELFF
TRBJ2-1,.,TRBV7-2,TRBD2,TGTGCCAGCAGGCCTACTAGCGGCAATGAGCAGTTCTTC,CASRPTSGNEQFF
TRBJ2-3,.,TRBV7-2,.,TGTGCCAGCAGCTTATCGGACGAAGATACGCAGTATTTT,CASSLSDEDTQYF
TRBJ2-1,.,TRBV7-9,TRBD1,TGTGCCACCAGACAGGGAGACTACAATGAGCAGTTCTTC,CATRQGDYNEQFF
TRBJ1-5,.,TRBV4-2,.,TGTGCCAGCAGCCAGGACGGGGATAGCAATCAGCCCCAGCATTTT,CASSQDGDSNQPQHF
TRBJ1-2,.,TRBV7-8,TRBD1,TGTGCCAGCAGCCCCTTTAGGACAGGGACCTATGGCTACACCTTC,CASSPFRTGTYGYTF
TRBJ1-2,few,TRBV29-1,.,TGCAGCGTAGCCACGTGGGCAGGGATAAACTATGGCTACACCTTC,CSVATWAGINYGYTF
TRBJ1-4,few,TRBV7-9,.,TGTGCCAGCAGCCCCTCGTTTGGGGGTAATGAAAAACTGTTTTTT,CASSPSFGGNEKLFF
TRBJ2-1,.,TRBV6-1,.,TGTGCCAGCAGTGATTTGGAAGGCCAGTGGACCTACAATGAGCAGTTCTTC,CASSDLEGQWTYNEQFF
TRBJ2-3,.,TRBV28,TRBD2,TGTGCCAGCAGTTTGACTAGCGGGGGAGCAGATACGCAGTATTTT,CASSLTSGGADTQYF
TRBJ1-6,once,TRBV19,TRBD1,TGTGCCAGTGCGCGGACAGGGGTTAATTCACCCCTCCACTTT,CASARTGVNSPLHF